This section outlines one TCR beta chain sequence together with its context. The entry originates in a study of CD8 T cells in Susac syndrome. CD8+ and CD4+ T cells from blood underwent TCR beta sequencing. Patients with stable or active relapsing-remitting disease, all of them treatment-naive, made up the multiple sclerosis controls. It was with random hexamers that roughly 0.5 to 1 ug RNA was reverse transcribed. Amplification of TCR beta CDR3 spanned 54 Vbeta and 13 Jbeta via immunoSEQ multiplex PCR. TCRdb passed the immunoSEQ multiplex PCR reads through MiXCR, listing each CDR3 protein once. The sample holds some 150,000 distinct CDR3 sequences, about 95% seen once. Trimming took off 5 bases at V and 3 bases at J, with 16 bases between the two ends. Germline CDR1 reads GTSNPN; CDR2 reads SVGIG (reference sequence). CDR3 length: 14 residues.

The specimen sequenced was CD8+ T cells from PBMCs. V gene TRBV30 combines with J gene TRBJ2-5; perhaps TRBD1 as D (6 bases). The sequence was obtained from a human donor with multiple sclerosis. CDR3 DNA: TGTGCCTGGTGGGGGAGCAGGGGTAAAGAGACCCAGTACTTC. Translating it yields CAWWGSRGKETQYF.